This entry describes one T cell receptor (beta chain). What it binds is unknown. This sample is drawn from a study of cytomegalovirus exposure and HLA in healthy donors. Study in general: Unique TCR beta sequences numbering approximately 120 million came from around 180 million T cells in an earlier analysis.

General study results and limits: The presence/absence work took it that sequencing depth was about the same across donors. It is likely that the observed cluster of highly shared sequence variants was a sequencing artifact.

The V gene lost 4 bases and the J gene lost 1 base, with 7 bases spanning the gap. CDR1 SSHAT and CDR2 FNYEAQ come from the germline V gene (reference sequence). The CDR3 totals 13 residues. The study ran its PCR with 60 Vbeta and 13 Jbeta primers. The assay was immunoSEQ multiplex PCR, and TCRdb's table has in-frame clones only and misses some. There are about 200,000 clones in the sample; 81% occur only once, and approximately 3.6% lies in the top ten. Sequenced material: PBMCs. This TCR derives from a man aged 35-49 years in good health and CMV-seropositive. This sequence joins TRBV7-7 and TRBJ2-5; no reliable D call. CDR3 region: CASSSLTQETQYF. CDR3 DNA: TGTGCCAGCAGCTCACTTACCCAAGAGACCCAGTACTTC.